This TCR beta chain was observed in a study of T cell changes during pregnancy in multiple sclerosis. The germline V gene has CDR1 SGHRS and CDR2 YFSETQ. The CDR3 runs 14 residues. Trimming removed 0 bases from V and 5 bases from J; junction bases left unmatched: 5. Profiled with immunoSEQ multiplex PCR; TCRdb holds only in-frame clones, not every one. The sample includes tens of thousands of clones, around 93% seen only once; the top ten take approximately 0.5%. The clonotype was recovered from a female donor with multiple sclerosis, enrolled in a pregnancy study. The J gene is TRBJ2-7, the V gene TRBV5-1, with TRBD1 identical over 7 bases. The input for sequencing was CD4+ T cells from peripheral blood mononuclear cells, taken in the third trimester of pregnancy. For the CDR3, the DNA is TGCGCCAGCAGCTTGGCGTCAGGGGGTAACGAGCAGTACTTC. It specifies CASSLASGGNEQYF.